The 16 T cell receptor beta chains reported below all come from one sample, sequenced in a study of CD8 T cells in ankylosing spondylitis. Study-wide points: The study identified a TCR beta motif of seven or eight highly homologous variants that appeared characteristic of ankylosing spondylitis blood.

TCRdb called the 5' RACE reads again in MiXCR, with one record for every CDR3 protein. The sample includes fewer than 400,000 distinct CDR3 sequences, roughly 8% of them seen just once. Their recognized antigens are unknown. The specimen sequenced was blood, either unsorted or a sorted T cell fraction (not recorded which). The receptor set was obtained from a male donor with ankylosing spondylitis.

A few counts support this clonotype. The V and J genes are TRBV4-3 and TRBJ2-1; a possible D gene is TRBD2 (6 bases). Trimming stripped 4 bases from V and 4 bases from J, with 17 bases between. The CDR3 spans 16 residues. The germline V gene encodes CDR1 LGHNA and CDR2 YSLEER. This chain's CDR3 is CASSRQLAPGYNEQFF. The CDR3 nucleotides are TGCGCCAGCAGCCGCCAACTAGCCCCAGGATACAATGAGCAGTTCTTC.

V usage is TRBV25-1 and J usage is TRBJ2-7, with TRBD1 identical over 7 bases. In germline, CDR1 is MGHDK, CDR2 SYGVNS. The J segment lost 5 bases and the V segment lost 6 bases, leaving 7 bases of the junction unmatched. The CDR3 consists of 13 residues. The CDR3 nucleotides read TGTGCCAGCAGCTCAGGGGGAGTCCACGAGCAGTACTTC. Encoded protein: CASSSGGVHEQYF.

This clonotype was detected many times. This chain links TRBV11-2 with TRBJ2-5; D is unresolved. V was clipped by 5 bases and J by 2 bases, with 12 bases between them. This CDR3 region has 14 residues. Germline CDR1 is SGHAT and CDR2 is FQNNGV. Written as DNA, the CDR3 is TGTGCCAGCAGCCCCCGGCGGAGTCAAGAGACCCAGTACTTC. It is translated as CASSPRRSQETQYF.

This chain joins TRBV5-1 and TRBJ1-1; 9 nucleotides agree with TRBD1. Germline V gene sequence: CDR1 SGHRS, CDR2 YFSETQ. This CDR3 has 14 residues. The J segment lost 5 bases and the V segment lost 3 bases, leaving 5 bases of the junction unmatched. The CDR3 loop is CASSSTGGRTEAFF. CDR3 in DNA: TGCGCCAGCAGCTCGACAGGGGGAAGAACTGAAGCTTTCTTT.

The V and J genes are TRBV7-2 and TRBJ1-5; D is perhaps TRBD1 (6 bases). Germline lookup yields CDR1 SGHTA and CDR2 FQGNSA. The CDR3 covers 15 residues. Trimming stripped 2 bases from V and 8 bases from J, with 16 bases between. The CDR3 protein is CASSLLRGAAEPQHF. Here the CDR3 DNA reads TGTGCCAGCAGCTTACTTCGGGGGGCGGCTGAGCCCCAGCATTTT.

This clonotype was picked up many times. The chain has TRBV20-1 and TRBJ2-5; 11 bases are shared with TRBD2. Germline CDR1 DFQATT, CDR2 SNEGSKA (reference sequence). V trimming: 4 bases; J trimming: 0 bases; junction bases outside the gene matches: 7. The CDR3 runs to 16 residues. CDR3 loop: CSAMPGTSGDQETQYF. CDR3 sequence (DNA): TGCAGTGCTATGCCCGGGACTAGCGGAGACCAAGAGACCCAGTACTTC.

This clonotype was seen more than once but under ten times. The chain couples TRBV29-1 to TRBJ1-1; D is undetermined. Germline V gene data show CDR1 as SQVTM and CDR2 as ANQGSEA. The CDR3 runs to 11 residues. Trimming took 6 bases from V and 5 from J, leaving 10 bases between them. CDR3 region: CSVGFGTEAFF. CDR3 nucleotides: TGCAGCGTGGGGTTTGGAACTGAAGCTTTCTTT.

V is TRBV5-1 and J is TRBJ2-1, with 9 bases aligning to TRBD1. Germline lookup yields CDR1 SGHRS and CDR2 YFSETQ. After removal of 0 bases from V and 6 bases from J, the junction contained 7 bases not matched to a gene. The CDR3 extends over 16 amino acids. CDR3 coding DNA: TGCGCCAGCAGCTTGGAACCGGGACAGGGTCGCAATGAGCAGTTCTTC. Amino acid sequence: CASSLEPGQGRNEQFF.

This clonotype has just a few counts. The V and J genes are TRBV19 and TRBJ2-1; 11 bases are a match to TRBD2. Losses at the gene ends were 3 bases for V and 4 bases for J; bases not matched to a gene: 2. The CDR3 sequence is 15 residues long. Germline V gene data show CDR1 as LNHDA and CDR2 as SQIVND (reference sequence). The CDR3 is CASSIRLAGYNEQFF. The CDR3 nucleotides are TGTGCCAGTAGTATTCGACTAGCGGGATACAATGAGCAGTTCTTC.

The gene calls are TRBV2 and TRBJ2-7, with D maybe TRBD2 (6 bases). The V end was cut by 8 bases, the J end by 4 bases, with 18 bases between. This CDR3 region has 14 residues. Germline assignment: CDR1 SNHLY and CDR2 FYNNEI. The CDR3 nucleotides read TGTGCCAGCTGTTGGGGAGGCGGCCCATACGAGCAGTACTTC. This sequence encodes CASCWGGGPYEQYF.

The chain combines TRBV11-2 with TRBJ2-6; the D gene could be TRBD1 or TRBD2 (5 bases each). Trimming left V 5 bases short and J 0 bases short, with 11 bases between. This CDR3 is 16 amino acids long. CDR1 is SGHAT and CDR2 is FQNNGV in the germline V gene. CDR3 in amino acids: CASSRGVLSGANVLTF. The DNA for the CDR3 is TGTGCCAGCAGCCGAGGGGTCCTCTCTGGGGCCAACGTCCTGACTTTC.

The rearrangement uses TRBV7-2 and TRBJ2-1, with 10 positions matching TRBD2. The CDR3 contains 18 residues. From germline, CDR1 is SGHTA and CDR2 FQGNSA. The V and J ends lost 0 bases and 7 bases, in that order; junction bases with no gene match: 12. In DNA form, the CDR3 reads TGTGCCAGCAGCTTAGCGTGGTGGAGTAGCGGGAGGAGTAATGAGCAGTTCTTC. Translating it yields CASSLAWWSSGRSNEQFF.

This clonotype was detected only a few times. The CDR3 sequence is CASSLDPKDSPLHF. In DNA, the CDR3 is TGTGCCAGCAGTTTAGACCCGAAGGATTCACCCCTCCACTTT. V and J are TRBV12-3 or TRBV12-4 and TRBJ1-6; no definite D call. Trimming pared 1 base from V and 8 bases from J, leaving 9 bases between. The CDR3 sequence is 14 residues long.

This clonotype has at least ten counts. This chain joins TRBV5-1 and TRBJ2-5; 7 positions match TRBD1. CDR1 SGHRS and CDR2 YFSETQ come from the germline V gene. With V trimmed by 4 bases and J by 5 bases, 11 bases remained unmatched. The CDR3 runs 15 residues. The CDR3 region has the DNA TGCGCCAGCAGCGACTACCGGACAGGTGGCGAGACCCAGTACTTC. Translating gives CASSDYRTGGETQYF.

The V gene is TRBV5-1, the J gene TRBJ2-2, with TRBD1 matching 11 bases. Germline V gene sequence: CDR1 SGHRS, CDR2 YFSETQ. V lost 4 bases and J lost 6; bases outside the gene matches: 8. The CDR3 is 16 amino acids. The CDR3 DNA follows: TGCGCCAGCAGCATCATACGGACAGGGGGCCCCGGGGAGCTGTTTTTT. Residues: CASSIIRTGGPGELFF.

This clonotype appeared a few times. The V call is TRBV5-1, the J call TRBJ2-1; 7 bases are shared with TRBD1. CDR3 length: 15 amino acids. J was trimmed by 2 bases and V by 2 bases; bases with no gene match: 4. The germline CDR1 and CDR2 sequences are SGHRS and YFSETQ. Written as DNA, the CDR3 is TGCGCCAGCAGCTTACAGGGGCGCACCTACAATGAGCAGTTCTTC. Its protein is CASSLQGRTYNEQFF.